These T cell receptor beta chains were read from a single sample in a study of CD4 T cells in relation to SARS-CoV-2 and coronaviruses. The antigens for these receptors are not known. The data were produced by immunoSEQ multiplex PCR, yet TCRdb's version contains in-frame clones alone and is incomplete. The sample has around 20,000 clones; 65% to 70% are singletons. The specimen sequenced was CD4+ T cells from PBMCs, cultured in vitro. The receptors shown here come from a human donor in good health. Both conserved end residues are part of each CDR3. The order of the fields is clone size, D gene, J gene, V gene, CDR3 DNA, CDR3 protein. A D gene is named only where the DNA matches it firmly. A clone size is listed for some rows: how often the clone was seen (once, few, many), or a class if it is expanded.

few	NA	TRBJ2-7	TRBV11-3	TGTGCCAGCAGCTTAGGCAGGGGAGGCTACGAGCAGTACTTC	CASSLGRGGYEQYF
NA	TRBD2	TRBJ2-7	TRBV3-1/TRBV3-2	TGTGCCAGCAGCCCGCGGGAGTACGAGCAGTACTTC	CASSPREYEQYF
NA	TRBD2	TRBJ2-5	TRBV9	TGTGCCAGCAGCCCAGCGGGAGTCCAAGAGACCCAGTACTTC	CASSPAGVQETQYF
NA	TRBD1	TRBJ1-1	TRBV5-6	TGTGCCAGCGGCCGGGACAGGAACACTGAAGCTTTCTTT	CASGRDRNTEAFF
NA	NA	TRBJ2-7	TRBV9	TGTGCCAGCAGCGCTACAGGGGACTACTCGACCTACGAGCAGTACTTC	CASSATGDYSTYEQYF
NA	NA	TRBJ1-3	TRBV28	TGTGCCAGCAGCCGGACAGCCTCATGGGTCTCTGGAAACACCATATATTTT	CASSRTASWVSGNTIYF
NA	NA	TRBJ1-1	TRBV7-8	TGTGCCAGCAGCTTAATAGGCGGGCAGAACACTGAAGCTTTCTTT	CASSLIGGQNTEAFF
once	TRBD1	TRBJ1-1	TRBV9	TGTGCCAGCAGCGCGGGGCTTCAGGGGGACACTGAAGCTTTCTTT	CASSAGLQGDTEAFF
NA	NA	TRBJ1-2	TRBV5-8	TGTGCCAGCAGCTTAGCCGGGGCTAACTATGGCTACACCTTC	CASSLAGANYGYTF
NA	NA	TRBJ1-1	TRBV19	TGTGCCAGTCTCCCGAACCTTAAGAACACTGAAGCTTTCTTT	CASLPNLKNTEAFF
NA	TRBD1	TRBJ1-3	TRBV5-8	TGTGCCAGCAGCTTTCTCAGGGGGCGTTTGGGAAACACCATATATTTT	CASSFLRGRLGNTIYF
NA	TRBD1	TRBJ1-6	TRBV10-3	TGTGCCATCAGTGAGTCGGCGACAGGGAGGGGGTCACCCCTCCACTTT	CAISESATGRGSPLHF
few	TRBD2	TRBJ2-7	TRBV6-2/TRBV6-3	TGTGCCAGCAGCTTATTATCGGGACTAGCGGGAGATCAGTCCTACGAGCAGTACTTC	CASSLLSGLAGDQSYEQYF
NA	TRBD1	TRBJ2-7	TRBV10-3	TGTGCCATCAGTGAGGCGCCGGGACAGGGGGTCTCCTACGAGCAGTACTTC	CAISEAPGQGVSYEQYF
few	NA	TRBJ1-3	TRBV3-1/TRBV3-2	TGTGCCAGCAGCCAAGAAAGCAGAGGAAACACCATATATTTT	CASSQESRGNTIYF
NA	TRBD2	TRBJ2-5	TRBV2	TGTGCCAGCAGTAGGACTAGATTGGAGACCCAGTACTTC	CASSRTRLETQYF